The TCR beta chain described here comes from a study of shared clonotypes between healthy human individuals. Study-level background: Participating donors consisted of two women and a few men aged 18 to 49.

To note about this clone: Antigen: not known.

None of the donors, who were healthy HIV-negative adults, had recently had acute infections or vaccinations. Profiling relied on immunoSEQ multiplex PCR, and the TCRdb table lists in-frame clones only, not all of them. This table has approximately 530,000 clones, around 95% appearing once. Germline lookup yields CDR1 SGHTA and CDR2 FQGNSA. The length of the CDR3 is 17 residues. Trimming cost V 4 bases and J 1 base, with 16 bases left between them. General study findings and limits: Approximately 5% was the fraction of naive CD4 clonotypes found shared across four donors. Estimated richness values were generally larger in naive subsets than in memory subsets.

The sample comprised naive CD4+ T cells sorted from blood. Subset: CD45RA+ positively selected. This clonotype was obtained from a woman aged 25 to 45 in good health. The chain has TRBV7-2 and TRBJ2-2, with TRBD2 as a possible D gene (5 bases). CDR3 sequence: CASSSVSRTVNTGELFF. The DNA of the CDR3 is TGTGCCAGCAGCTCGGTATCGCGGACTGTGAACACCGGGGAGCTGTTTTTT.